The source of this T cell receptor (beta chain) is a study of cytomegalovirus exposure and HLA in healthy donors. Study-wide results and limits: An analysis that came later showed most CMV-associated TCR beta chains appearing HLA-restricted.

On this clone itself: Its antigen is undetermined.

J was trimmed by 4 bases and V by 1 base; bases with no gene match: 9. Germline values: CDR1 LGHNA, CDR2 YSLEER. CDR3 length equals 16 residues. Use of 60 Vbeta and 13 Jbeta primers characterized the PCR. Original methodology: Later reanalysis found around 84 million unique TCR beta chains, around 11 million of them shared. Using immunoSEQ multiplex PCR, the repertoire was profiled, and TCRdb retains in-frame clones only, with some absent. Clonal size and the V and J genes are those of that table, whereas D and trimming came from the DNA. Of around 100,000 clones listed, 65% to 75% are singletons. The sequence came from a man aged 30-40 years in good health and CMV-seronegative. V usage is TRBV4-3 and J usage is TRBJ1-2, with TRBD1 identical over 7 bases. The sequencing input was PBMCs. The CDR3 is CASSQGLSGGSYGYTF. The CDR3 DNA reads as TGCGCCAGCAGCCAAGGGCTATCAGGGGGAAGCTATGGCTACACCTTC.